This T cell receptor (beta chain) was sequenced for a study of OX40 agonist ivuxolimab in advanced cancers. Overall study: People in dose escalation had one of these cancers: hepatocellular carcinoma, melanoma, renal cell or head and neck cancer. Mean age approximately 59 years, range about 23 to 85; around 80% male. Prior anti-PD-1, anti-PD-L1 or anti-CTLA-4 therapy did not bar entry, and 40% had some. Overall study findings and caveats: Which antigen the expanded peripheral T cells recognized is unknown.

CDR1 is SGHDN and CDR2 is FVKESK in the germline V gene. The length of the CDR3 is 17 residues. V shed 1 base and J shed 4 bases, with 14 bases lying between them. In the case of this clone: Its matching antigen is unknown.

Libraries were prepared by immunoSEQ multiplex PCR; TCRdb keeps only in-frame clonotypes and omits some of them. The sample lists about 84,000 clones; roughly 89% were seen once. Sequences were derived from CD4+ or CD8+ T cells sorted from blood, sampled in a trial of the OX40 agonist ivuxolimab. The sequence came from an adult with an advanced solid tumor such as melanoma, head and neck, liver or kidney cancer. The chain couples TRBV14 to TRBJ2-6; D call uncertain. CDR3 amino acids: CASSQVAPNSGANVLTF. CDR3 nucleotides: TGTGCCAGCAGCCAAGTTGCTCCGAACTCGGGGGCCAACGTCCTGACTTTC.